The rows below give T cell receptor beta chains drawn from one sample of a study of T cells in Graves' hyperthyroidism and ophthalmopathy. TCRdb used MiXCR to reprocess the multiplex PCR reads, holding one entry per CDR3 protein. The table has fewer than 400,000 distinct CDR3 sequences, about an eighth seen once. The specimen sequenced was blood. The receptors come from a man over 45 with Graves' ophthalmopathy. Each CDR3 is given with its conserved first and last residue. D genes are given only for firm matches. Sizes are listed as once, few, many, or a class for an expanded clone.

V,D,size,CDR3
TRBV20-1,TRBD2,many,CSAHGYTGGNATYEQYF
TRBV30,TRBD1,few,CAWSPGQGLQPQHF
TRBV6-6,TRBD1,few,CASSYSNRDRASYEQYF
TRBV28,TRBD1,few,CASSQLDRGGTGELFF
TRBV6-2/TRBV6-3,-,few,CASSHGEGRGVDTQYF
TRBV14,TRBD1,many,CASSQVARGFSEQYF
TRBV4-1,-,few,CASSHGSAREETQYF
TRBV19,TRBD1,few,CASSNGQDYEQYF
TRBV19,-,few,CASSPLGTKKYQETQYF
TRBV6-1,TRBD1,many,CASSKGQGTGELFF
TRBV3-1,-,many,CASSQDPALGYTF